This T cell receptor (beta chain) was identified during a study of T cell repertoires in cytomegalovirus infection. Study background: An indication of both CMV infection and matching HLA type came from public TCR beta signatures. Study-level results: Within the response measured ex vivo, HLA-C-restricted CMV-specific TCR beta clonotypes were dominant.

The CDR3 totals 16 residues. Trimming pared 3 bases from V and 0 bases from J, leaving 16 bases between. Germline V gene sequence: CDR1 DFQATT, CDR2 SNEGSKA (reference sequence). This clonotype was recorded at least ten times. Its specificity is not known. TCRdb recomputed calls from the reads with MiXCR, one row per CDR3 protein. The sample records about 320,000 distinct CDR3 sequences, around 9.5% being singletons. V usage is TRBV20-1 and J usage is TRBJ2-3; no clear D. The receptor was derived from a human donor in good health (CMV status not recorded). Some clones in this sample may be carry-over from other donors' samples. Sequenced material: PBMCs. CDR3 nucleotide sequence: TGCAGTGCTAGGGTTGACCCTTTCCTTAGCACAGATACGCAGTATTTT. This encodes CSARVDPFLSTDTQYF.